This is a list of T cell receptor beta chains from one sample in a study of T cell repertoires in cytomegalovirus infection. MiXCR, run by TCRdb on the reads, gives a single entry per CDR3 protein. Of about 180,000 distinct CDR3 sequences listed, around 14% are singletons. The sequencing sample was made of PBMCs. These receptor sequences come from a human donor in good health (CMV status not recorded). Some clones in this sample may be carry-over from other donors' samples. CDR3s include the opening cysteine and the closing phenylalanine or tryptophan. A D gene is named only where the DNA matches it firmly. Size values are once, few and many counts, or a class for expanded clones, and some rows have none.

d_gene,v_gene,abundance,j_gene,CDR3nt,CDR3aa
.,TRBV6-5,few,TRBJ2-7,TGTGCCAGCAGTTACTCGCGACTGTCCTACGAGCAGTACTTC,CASSYSRLSYEQYF
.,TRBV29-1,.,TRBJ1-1,TGCAGCTCGATTAGGGGGGGAAAGGGCACTGAAGCTTTCTTT,CSSIRGGKGTEAFF
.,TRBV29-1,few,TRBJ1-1,TGCAGCGTTGACCTTCGGACACTCACGAACACTGAAGCTTTCTTT,CSVDLRTLTNTEAFF
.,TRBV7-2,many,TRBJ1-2,TGTGCCAGCAGCTCCCCATCTCCCGCATCTGACAGCTCCTTTAACTATGGCTACACCTTC,CASSSPSPASDSSFNYGYTF
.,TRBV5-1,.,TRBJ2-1,TGCGCCAGCAGCTATCCGGGACAAAAGTACAATGAGCAGTTCTTC,CASSYPGQKYNEQFF
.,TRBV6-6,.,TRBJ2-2,TGTGCCAGCAGCCCGGGGGGGGAGCTGTTTTTT,CASSPGGELFF
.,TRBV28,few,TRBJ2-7,TGTGCCAGCAGCCAAAGGGTAGGGGCCGCGGCCGAGCAGTACTTC,CASSQRVGAAAEQYF
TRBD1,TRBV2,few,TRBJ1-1,TGTGCCAGCAGCAACATTTACTGGACAGGGGAAAACACTGAAGCTTTCTTT,CASSNIYWTGENTEAFF
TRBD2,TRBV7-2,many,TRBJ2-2,TGTGCCAGCAGCTTCAGACTAGCGGGAGTTACAGGCACCGGGGAGCTGTTTTTT,CASSFRLAGVTGTGELFF
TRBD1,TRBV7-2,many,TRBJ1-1,TGTGCCAGCAGCTCCGGGACAGGTCACACTGAAGCTTTCTTT,CASSSGTGHTEAFF
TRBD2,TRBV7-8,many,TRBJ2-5,TGTGCCAGCAGCTTAGGGGGGACTAGTAGGGAGACCCAGTACTTC,CASSLGGTSRETQYF
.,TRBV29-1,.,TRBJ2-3,TGCAGCGGATTAGTTGATACGCAGTATTTT,CSGLVDTQYF
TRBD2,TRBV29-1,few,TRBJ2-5,TGCAGCGTTGACCCGGCCAAGGGAGGGGAGACCCAGTACTTC,CSVDPAKGGETQYF
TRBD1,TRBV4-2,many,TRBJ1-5,TGTGCCAGCAGCCAAAGACAGGGGGGAGATCAGCCCCAGCATTTT,CASSQRQGGDQPQHF
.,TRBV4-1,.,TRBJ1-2,TGCGCCAGCAGCAACCGGGACATATATTGCTTC,CASSNRDIYCF
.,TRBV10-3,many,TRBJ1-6,TGTGCCATCAGTCCCGGTAATTCACCCCTCCACTTT,CAISPGNSPLHF
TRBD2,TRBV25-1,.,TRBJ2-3,TGTGCCAGCAAGGGGACTAGTCCCTCAGATACGCAGTATTTT,CASKGTSPSDTQYF
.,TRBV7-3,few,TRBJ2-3,TGTGCCAGCAGCTTACCCGAACTAGGGGCAGATACGCAGTATTTT,CASSLPELGADTQYF
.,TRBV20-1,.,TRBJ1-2,TGCAGTGCTAGAGGGGAAACGTACCATGGCTACACCTTC,CSARGETYHGYTF
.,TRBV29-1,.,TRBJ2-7,TGCAGCACACGTACGGTTCAATCCCCCTACGAGCAGTACTTC,CSTRTVQSPYEQYF
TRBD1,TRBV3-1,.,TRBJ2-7,TGTGCCAGCAGCCTACGTGTAGGACAGGGCCACGAGCAGTACTTC,CASSLRVGQGHEQYF
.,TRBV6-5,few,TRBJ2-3,TGTGCCAGCAATGGGGGGGCATTGACAGATACGCAGTATTTT,CASNGGALTDTQYF
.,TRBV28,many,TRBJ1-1,TGTGCCAGCAGTTTAACCTCCCGTAGGGGTAGACGCTTT,CASSLTSRRGRRF
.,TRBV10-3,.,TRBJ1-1,TGTGCCATCAGCCCGGCCGGTAGGAACACTGAAGCTTTCTTT,CAISPAGRNTEAFF
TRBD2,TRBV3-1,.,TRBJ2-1,TGTGCCAGCAGCCTTCGGGACTATTATAACGATGAGCAGTTCTTC,CASSLRDYYNDEQFF
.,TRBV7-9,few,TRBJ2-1,TGTGCCAGCAGCTACGGACAGCCCAATGAGCAGTTCTTC,CASSYGQPNEQFF
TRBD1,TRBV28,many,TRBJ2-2,TGTGCCAGCCAGACAGGGTCCCGCACCGGGGAGCTGTTTTTT,CASQTGSRTGELFF
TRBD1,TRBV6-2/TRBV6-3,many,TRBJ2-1,TGTGCCAGCAGTTTCGACACAGGGGGCCCTGAGAAGTTCTTC,CASSFDTGGPEKFF
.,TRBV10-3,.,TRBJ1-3,TGTGCCATCAGTGAAAGTCTGGGGCACGGAAACACCATATATTTT,CAISESLGHGNTIYF
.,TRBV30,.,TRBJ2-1,TGTGCCTGGAGTGAGCCCCGTAATGAGCAGTTCTTC,CAWSEPRNEQFF
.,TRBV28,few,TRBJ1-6,TGTGCCAGCAGTTCAAACAGGGTTGGTCTGTATTCACCCCTCCACTTT,CASSSNRVGLYSPLHF
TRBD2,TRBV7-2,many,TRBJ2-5,TGTGCCAGCAGCTTAGTAGGACTAGCAGCGGAGACCCAGTACTTC,CASSLVGLAAETQYF
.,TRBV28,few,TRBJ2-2,TGTGCCAGCAGTTCCGTGTTGAGACAGGCCTCCACCGGGGAGCTGTTTTTT,CASSSVLRQASTGELFF
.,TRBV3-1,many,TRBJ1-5,TGTGCCAGCAGCCAAGACCATGAACAGAATCAGCCCCAGCATTTT,CASSQDHEQNQPQHF
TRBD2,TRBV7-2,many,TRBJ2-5,TGTGCCAGCAGCAGAGGGGCGGGAGTGGAGACCCAGTACTTC,CASSRGAGVETQYF
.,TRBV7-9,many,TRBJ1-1,TGTGCCAGCAGTTCTAGGGGAGGGCTCGGTACTGAAGCTTTCTTT,CASSSRGGLGTEAFF
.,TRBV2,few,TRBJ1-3,TGTGCCAGCAGGGCGAGGGGCGGAAACACCATATATTTT,CASRARGGNTIYF
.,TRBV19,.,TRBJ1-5,TGTGCCAGTAGGGACGGCCGGCAGCCCCAGCATTTT,CASRDGRQPQHF
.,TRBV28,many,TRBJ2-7,TGTGCCAGCAGTTCCGGGACCGGATTCTACGAGCAGTACTTC,CASSSGTGFYEQYF
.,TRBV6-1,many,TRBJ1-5,TGTGCCAGCAGTGACAGGGGCGGGTACGGCAATCAGCCCCAGCATTTT,CASSDRGGYGNQPQHF
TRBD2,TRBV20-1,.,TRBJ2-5,TGCAGTGCTAGAGCCGAGGGAGGGGCTTCCCAAGAGACCCAGTACTTC,CSARAEGGASQETQYF
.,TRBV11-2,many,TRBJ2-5,TGTGCCAGCAGCTTAGTGTGGGGCCCACAAGAGACCCAGTACTTC,CASSLVWGPQETQYF
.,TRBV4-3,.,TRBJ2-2,TGCGCCAGCAGGCTTAGCGTAACGAACACCGGGGAGCTGTTTTTT,CASRLSVTNTGELFF
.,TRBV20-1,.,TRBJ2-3,TGCAGTGCTAGAGAGTGGAGCACAGATACGCAGTATTTT,CSAREWSTDTQYF
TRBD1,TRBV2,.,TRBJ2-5,TGTGCCAGCAGAGGAACAGGGGGGTGGGTTTTC,CASRGTGGWVF
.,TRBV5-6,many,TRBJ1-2,TGTGCCAGCAGCAGCCCACCGGTACGCTTCGCCTACACCTTC,CASSSPPVRFAYTF
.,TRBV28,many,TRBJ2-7,TGTGCCAGCAGCTCCGGCCTACGAGTTAGGGAGCAGTACTTC,CASSSGLRVREQYF
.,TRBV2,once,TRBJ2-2,TGTGCCAGCACGCCTGGCAACACCGGGGAGCTGTTTTTT,CASTPGNTGELFF
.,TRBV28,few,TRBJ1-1,TGTGCTAGCAGTTTTTTACAGGGCACTGAAGCTTTCTTT,CASSFLQGTEAFF
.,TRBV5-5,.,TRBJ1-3,TGTGCCAGCAGCTTTGCCGGGGCCGGGAACACCATATATTTT,CASSFAGAGNTIYF
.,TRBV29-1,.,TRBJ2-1,TGCAGCGTTATTCATTGGCTGAAGGAGGACAATGAGCAGTTCTTC,CSVIHWLKEDNEQFF
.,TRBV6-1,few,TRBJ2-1,TGTGCCAGCAGTGGAGTGGGGTTGTCCTACAATGAGCAGTTCTTC,CASSGVGLSYNEQFF